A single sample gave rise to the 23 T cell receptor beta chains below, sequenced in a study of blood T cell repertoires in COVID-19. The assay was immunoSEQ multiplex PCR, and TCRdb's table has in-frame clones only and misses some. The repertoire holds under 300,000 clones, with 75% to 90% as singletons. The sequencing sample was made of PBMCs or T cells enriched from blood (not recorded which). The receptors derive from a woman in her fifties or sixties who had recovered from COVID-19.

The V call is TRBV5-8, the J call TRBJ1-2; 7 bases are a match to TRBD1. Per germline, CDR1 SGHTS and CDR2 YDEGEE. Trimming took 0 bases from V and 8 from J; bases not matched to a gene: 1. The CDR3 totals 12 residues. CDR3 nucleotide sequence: TGTGCCAGCAGCTTGGGGACAGGAGGCTACACCTTC. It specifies CASSLGTGGYTF.

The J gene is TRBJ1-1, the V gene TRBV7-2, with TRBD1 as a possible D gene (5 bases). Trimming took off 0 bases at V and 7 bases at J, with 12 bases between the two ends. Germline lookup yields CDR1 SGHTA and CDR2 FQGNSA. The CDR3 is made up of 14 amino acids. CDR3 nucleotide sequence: TGTGCCAGCAGCTTAGCGCCCGGAACAGGTGAAGCTTTCTTT. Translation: CASSLAPGTGEAFF. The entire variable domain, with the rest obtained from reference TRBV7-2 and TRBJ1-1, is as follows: GAGVSQSPSNKVTEKGKDVELRCDPISGHTALYWYRQSLGQGLEFLIYFQGNSAPDKSGLPSDRFSAERTGGSVSTLTIQRTQQEDSAVYLCASSLAPGTGEAFFGQGTRLTVV.

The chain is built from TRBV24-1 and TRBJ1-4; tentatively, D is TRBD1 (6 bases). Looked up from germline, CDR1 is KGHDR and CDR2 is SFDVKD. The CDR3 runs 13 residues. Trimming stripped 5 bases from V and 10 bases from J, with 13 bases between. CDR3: CATSGRGGGKLFF. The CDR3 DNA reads TGTGCCACCAGTGGACGTGGGGGCGGAAAACTGTTTTTT.

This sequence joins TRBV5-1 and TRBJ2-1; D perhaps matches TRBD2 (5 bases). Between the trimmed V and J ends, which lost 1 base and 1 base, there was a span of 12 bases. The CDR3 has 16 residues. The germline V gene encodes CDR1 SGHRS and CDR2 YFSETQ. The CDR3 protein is CASSLRQRGSYNEQFF. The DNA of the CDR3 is TGCGCCAGCAGCTTGAGGCAGCGAGGGTCCTACAATGAGCAGTTCTTC.

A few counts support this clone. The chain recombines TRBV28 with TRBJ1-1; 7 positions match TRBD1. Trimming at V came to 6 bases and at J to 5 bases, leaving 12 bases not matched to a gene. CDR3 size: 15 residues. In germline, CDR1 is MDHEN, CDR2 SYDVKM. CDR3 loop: CASSRGQAEETEAFF. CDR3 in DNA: TGTGCCAGCAGCCGTGGACAGGCTGAGGAAACTGAAGCTTTCTTT. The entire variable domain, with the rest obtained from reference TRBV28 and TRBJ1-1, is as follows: DVKVTQSSRYLVKRTGEKVFLECVQDMDHENMFWYRQDPGLGLRLIYFSYDVKMKEKGDIPEGYSVSREKKERFSLILESASTNQTSMYLCASSRGQAEETEAFFGQGTRLTVV.

CDR3 nucleotide sequence: TGTGCCAGCAGAAGGGGTACGAGTACTGAAGCTTTCTTT. Translating it yields CASRRGTSTEAFF. This chain links TRBV2 with TRBJ1-1, with TRBD1 as a possible D gene (5 bases). This CDR3 contains 13 residues. V was clipped by 6 bases and J by 5 bases, with 13 bases between them. The germline V gene encodes CDR1 SNHLY and CDR2 FYNNEI.

DNA of the CDR3: TGTGCCAGCAGACACCATGACAGGGACGAGCAGTACTTC. Protein: CASRHHDRDEQYF. The gene calls are TRBV27 and TRBJ2-7, with 7 bases fitting TRBD1. The trim removed 6 bases at V and 5 bases at J, leaving 7 bases unmatched. CDR1 and CDR2 from the germline V gene are MNHEY and SMNVEV (reference sequence). CDR3 length equals 13 residues.

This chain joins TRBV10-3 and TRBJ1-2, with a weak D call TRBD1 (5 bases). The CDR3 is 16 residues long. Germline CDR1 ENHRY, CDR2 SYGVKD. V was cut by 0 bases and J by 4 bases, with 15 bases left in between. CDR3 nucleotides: TGTGCCATCAGTGAGTCACCGGGGCGGGGGGGCTATGGCTACACCTTC. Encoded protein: CAISESPGRGGYGYTF.

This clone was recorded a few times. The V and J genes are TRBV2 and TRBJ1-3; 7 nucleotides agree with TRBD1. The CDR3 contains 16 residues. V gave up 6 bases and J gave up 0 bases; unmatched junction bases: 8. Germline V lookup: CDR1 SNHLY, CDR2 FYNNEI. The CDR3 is CASSTDTGASGNTIYF. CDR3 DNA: TGTGCCAGCAGCACGGATACAGGGGCCTCTGGAAACACCATATATTTT.

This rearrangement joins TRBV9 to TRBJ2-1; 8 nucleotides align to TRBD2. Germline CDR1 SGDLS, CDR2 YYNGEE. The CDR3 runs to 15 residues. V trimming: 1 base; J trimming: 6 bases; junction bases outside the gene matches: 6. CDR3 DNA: TGTGCCAGCAGCGTATCCCAGCGGGAGTTCAATGAGCAGTTCTTC. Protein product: CASSVSQREFNEQFF. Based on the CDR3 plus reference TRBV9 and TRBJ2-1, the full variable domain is DSGVTQTPKHLITATGQRVTLRCSPRSGDLSVYWYQQSLDQGLQFLIQYYNGEERAKGNILERFSAQQFPDLHSELNLSSLELGDSALYFCASSVSQREFNEQFFGPGTRLTVL.

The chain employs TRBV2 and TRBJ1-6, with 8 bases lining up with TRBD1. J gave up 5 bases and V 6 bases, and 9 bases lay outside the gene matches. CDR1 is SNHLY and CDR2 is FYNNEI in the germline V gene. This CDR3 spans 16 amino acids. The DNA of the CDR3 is TGTGCCAGCAGGTTGGACAGGGTGGTGAATAATTCACCCCTCCACTTT. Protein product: CASRLDRVVNNSPLHF.

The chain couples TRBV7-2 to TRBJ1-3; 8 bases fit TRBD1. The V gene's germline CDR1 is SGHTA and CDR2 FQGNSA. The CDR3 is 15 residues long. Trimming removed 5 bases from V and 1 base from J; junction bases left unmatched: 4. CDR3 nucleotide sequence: TGTGCCAGCAGCACCACAGGGGGGTCTGGAAACACCATATATTTT. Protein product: CASSTTGGSGNTIYF. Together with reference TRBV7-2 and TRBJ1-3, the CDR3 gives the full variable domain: GAGVSQSPSNKVTEKGKDVELRCDPISGHTALYWYRQSLGQGLEFLIYFQGNSAPDKSGLPSDRFSAERTGGSVSTLTIQRTQQEDSAVYLCASSTTGGSGNTIYFGEGSWLTVV.

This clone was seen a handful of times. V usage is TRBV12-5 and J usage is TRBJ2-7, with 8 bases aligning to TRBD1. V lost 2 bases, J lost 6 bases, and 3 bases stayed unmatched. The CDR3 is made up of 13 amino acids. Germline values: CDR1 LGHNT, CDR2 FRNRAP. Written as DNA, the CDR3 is TGTGCTAGTGGTTTGAAAGGACAGGGCGAGCAGTACTTC. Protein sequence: CASGLKGQGEQYF.

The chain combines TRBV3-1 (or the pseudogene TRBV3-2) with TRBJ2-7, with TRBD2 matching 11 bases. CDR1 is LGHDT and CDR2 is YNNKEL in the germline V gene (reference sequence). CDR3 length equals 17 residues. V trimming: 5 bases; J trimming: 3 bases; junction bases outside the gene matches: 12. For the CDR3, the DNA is TGTGCCAGCAGCTCCCATCCCGGGACTAGCGGACACTACGAGCAGTACTTC. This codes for CASSSHPGTSGHYEQYF.

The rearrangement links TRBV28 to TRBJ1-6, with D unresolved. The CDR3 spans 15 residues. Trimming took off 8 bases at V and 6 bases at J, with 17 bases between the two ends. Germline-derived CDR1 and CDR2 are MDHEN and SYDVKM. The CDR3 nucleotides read TGTGCCAGCCGGGCCCCATCGCGGGGTAATTCACCCCTCCACTTT. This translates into CASRAPSRGNSPLHF.

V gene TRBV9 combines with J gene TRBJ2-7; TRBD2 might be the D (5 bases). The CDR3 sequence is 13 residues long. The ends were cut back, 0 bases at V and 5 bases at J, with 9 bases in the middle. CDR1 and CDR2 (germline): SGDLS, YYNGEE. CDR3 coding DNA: TGTGCCAGCAGCGTAGATGGGAGCCACGAGCAGTACTTC. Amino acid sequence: CASSVDGSHEQYF.

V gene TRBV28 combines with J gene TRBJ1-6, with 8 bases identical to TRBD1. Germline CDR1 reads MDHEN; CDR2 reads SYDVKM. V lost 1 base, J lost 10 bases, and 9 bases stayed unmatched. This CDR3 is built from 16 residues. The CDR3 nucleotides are TGTGCCAGCAGTTTATTGGCAGGGGGCGACCTGTCACCCCTCCACTTT. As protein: CASSLLAGGDLSPLHF.

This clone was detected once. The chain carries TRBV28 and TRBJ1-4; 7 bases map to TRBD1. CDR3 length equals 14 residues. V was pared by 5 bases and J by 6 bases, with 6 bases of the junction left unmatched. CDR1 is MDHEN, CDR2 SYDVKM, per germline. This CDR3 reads CASSLRDSDEKLFF. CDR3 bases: TGTGCCAGCAGTCTCCGGGACAGTGATGAAAAACTGTTTTTT. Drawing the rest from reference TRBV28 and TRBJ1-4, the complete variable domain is DVKVTQSSRYLVKRTGEKVFLECVQDMDHENMFWYRQDPGLGLRLIYFSYDVKMKEKGDIPEGYSVSREKKERFSLILESASTNQTSMYLCASSLRDSDEKLFFGSGTQLSVL.

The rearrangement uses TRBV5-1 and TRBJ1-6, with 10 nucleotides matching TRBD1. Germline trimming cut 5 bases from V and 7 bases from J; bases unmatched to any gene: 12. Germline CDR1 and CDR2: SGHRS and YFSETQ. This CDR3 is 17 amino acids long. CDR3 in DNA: TGCGCCAGCAGAGTAACATCCCGGGACAGGGGAAATTCACCCCTCCACTTT. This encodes CASRVTSRDRGNSPLHF.

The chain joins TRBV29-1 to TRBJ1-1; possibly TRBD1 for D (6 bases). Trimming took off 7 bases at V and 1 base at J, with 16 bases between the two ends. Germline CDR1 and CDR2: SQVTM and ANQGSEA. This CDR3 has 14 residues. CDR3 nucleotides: TGCAGCGGGCTGCCTTCGACAGGGAACACTGAAGCTTTCTTT. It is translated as CSGLPSTGNTEAFF.

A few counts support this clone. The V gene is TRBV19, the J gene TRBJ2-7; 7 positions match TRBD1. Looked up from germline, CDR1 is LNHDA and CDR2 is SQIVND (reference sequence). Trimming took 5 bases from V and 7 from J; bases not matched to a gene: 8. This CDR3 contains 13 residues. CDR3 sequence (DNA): TGTGCCAGTAGTCCGACAGGGTCTTGGGAGCAGTACTTC. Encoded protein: CASSPTGSWEQYF.

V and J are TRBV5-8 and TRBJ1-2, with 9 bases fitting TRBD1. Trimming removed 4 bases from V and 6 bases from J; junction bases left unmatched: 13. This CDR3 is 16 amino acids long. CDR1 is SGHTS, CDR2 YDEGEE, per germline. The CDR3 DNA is TGTGCCAGCAGCGCCTACAGGGGGCTCGGGACTGATGGCTACACCTTC. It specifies CASSAYRGLGTDGYTF.

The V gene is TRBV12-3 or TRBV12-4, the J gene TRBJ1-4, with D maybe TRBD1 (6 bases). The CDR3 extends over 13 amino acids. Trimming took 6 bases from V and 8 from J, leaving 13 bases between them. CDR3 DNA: TGTGCCAGCAGGTCCCAACAGGGAGAAAAACTGTTTTTT. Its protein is CASRSQQGEKLFF.